These T cell receptor beta chains were read from a single sample in a study. TCRdb passed the 5' RACE reads through MiXCR, listing each CDR3 protein once. Found here are tens of thousands of distinct CDR3 sequences, roughly 30% of them singletons; the top ten hold less than 3.5%. Sequencing was carried out using tumor-infiltrating memory CD4+ T cells sorted from the breast tumor. These receptors were taken from a female donor with breast cancer. Both conserved end residues are part of each CDR3. The order of the fields is J gene, V gene, D gene, clone size, CDR3 protein, CDR3 DNA. A D gene is named only where the DNA matches it firmly. Only part of the rows carry a size: once, few, many, or a class if the clone is expanded.

>TRBJ1-2|TRBV9|TRBD1|few
CASSPRQGGDYGYTF
TGTGCCAGCAGCCCTCGTCAGGGGGGAGACTATGGCTACACCTTC
>TRBJ2-1|TRBV4-1|TRBD2|many
CASSQEGLAGGYNEQFF
TGCGCCAGCAGCCAAGAAGGACTAGCGGGGGGTTACAATGAGCAGTTCTTC
>TRBJ1-5|TRBV6-2/TRBV6-3|NA|few
CASLPGGRGAEQPQHF
TGTGCCAGCCTCCCAGGCGGAAGGGGTGCGGAGCAGCCCCAGCATTTT
>TRBJ1-6|TRBV5-6|NA|few
CASSPWGAPLHF
TGTGCCAGCAGCCCCTGGGGGGCACCCCTCCACTTT
>TRBJ2-7|TRBV12-3/TRBV12-4|NA|few
CASSLGRATYEQYF
TGTGCCAGCAGTCTGGGCAGGGCGACCTACGAGCAGTACTTC
>TRBJ1-6|TRBV28|NA|NA
CASSGGDRFTLHF
TGTGCCAGCAGTGGGGGAGACCGATTCACCCTCCACTTT
>TRBJ1-2|TRBV20-1|NA|NA
CSAIFPSGGYTF
TGCAGTGCTATATTTCCCAGTGGGGGCTACACCTTC
>TRBJ2-1|TRBV5-1|NA|many
CASSLAQYNEQFF
TGCGCCAGCAGCTTGGCCCAGTACAATGAGCAGTTCTTC
>TRBJ2-4|TRBV28|TRBD1|few
CASSLRQGDFIQYF
TGTGCCAGCAGTTTAAGACAGGGAGATTTCATTCAGTACTTC
>TRBJ1-2|TRBV5-5|NA|few
CASSPPTSYGYTF
TGTGCCAGCAGCCCTCCGACATCCTATGGCTACACCTTC
>TRBJ1-1|TRBV7-2|NA|NA
CASGRQRNTEAFF
TGTGCCAGCGGCCGACAGAGAAACACTGAAGCTTTCTTT
>TRBJ1-4|TRBV28|NA|NA
CASSLWGDNEKLFF
TGTGCCAGCAGTCTTTGGGGAGATAATGAAAAACTGTTTTTT
>TRBJ1-1|TRBV7-9|TRBD1|NA
CASVRQGMNTEAFF
TGCGCCAGCGTGAGACAGGGAATGAACACTGAAGCTTTCTTT
>TRBJ1-1|TRBV7-2|NA|few
CASSAYRDAEAFF
TGTGCCAGCAGCGCATACAGGGACGCCGAAGCTTTCTTT
>TRBJ1-2|TRBV5-1|TRBD1|few
CASSPGQGSGNGYTF
TGCGCCAGCAGCCCCGGACAGGGCTCGGGAAATGGCTACACCTTC
>TRBJ1-2|TRBV20-1|NA|once
CSASIPFAPYTF
TGCAGTGCTAGCATCCCTTTTGCCCCTTACACCTTC
>TRBJ2-2|TRBV7-9|NA|NA
CASSLMGGSGELFF
TGTGCCAGCAGCTTAATGGGAGGATCCGGGGAGCTGTTTTTT
>TRBJ2-6|TRBV5-1|NA|NA
CASSLMPGAGANVLTF
TGCGCCAGCAGCTTGATGCCAGGGGCTGGGGCCAACGTCCTGACTTTC
>TRBJ1-2|TRBV28|TRBD1|few
CASSLRGVGVPPQGVRYTF
TGTGCCAGCAGTTTACGAGGGGTGGGTGTCCCCCCCCAGGGGGTGCGCTACACCTTC
>TRBJ2-1|TRBV28|NA|NA
CASSLFSEGNEQFF
TGTGCCAGCAGTTTATTTTCCGAGGGGAATGAGCAGTTCTTC
>TRBJ2-7|TRBV5-1|NA|NA
CASSPRGVTYEQYF
TGCGCCAGCAGCCCTAGGGGGGTTACCTACGAGCAGTACTTC
>TRBJ1-1|TRBV28|NA|NA
CASRPRAPTEAFF
TGTGCCAGCAGGCCGAGGGCGCCCACTGAAGCTTTCTTT
>TRBJ2-3|TRBV7-2|TRBD2|NA
CASSLFGTSGSLGDTQYF
TGTGCCAGCAGCTTATTCGGTACTAGCGGGAGTTTAGGGGATACGCAGTATTTT
>TRBJ2-5|TRBV6-5|NA|few
CASSRSEAGETQYF
TGTGCCAGCAGCCGCTCGGAGGCAGGGGAGACCCAGTACTTC
>TRBJ2-3|TRBV29-1|NA|few
CSVEHSTDTQYF
TGCAGCGTTGAACACAGCACAGATACGCAGTATTTT